These 26 T cell receptor beta chains came from one sample sequenced in a study of radiotherapy plus CTLA-4 blockade in lung cancer. Clones were sequenced by immunoSEQ multiplex PCR, and TCRdb holds only the in-frame ones, with some missing. The profile shows around 99,000 clones, 70% to 90% of them singletons. The specimen comprised peripheral blood, sampled from a patient treated with radiotherapy plus ipilimumab. The receptors were gathered from a human donor with non-small cell lung cancer that progressed on radiotherapy plus ipilimumab.

The J gene is TRBJ2-1, the V gene TRBV29-1; 11 bases are shared with TRBD2. CDR3 length equals 16 residues. V lost 3 bases and J lost 8; bases outside the gene matches: 12. In germline, CDR1 is SQVTM, CDR2 ANQGSEA. The CDR3 spells CSVESGTSGRVDEQFF. In DNA form, the CDR3 reads TGCAGCGTTGAGAGCGGGACTAGCGGACGAGTGGATGAGCAGTTCTTC.

This chain uses TRBV5-1 with TRBJ2-7, with TRBD1 matching over 7 bases. Germline assignment: CDR1 SGHRS and CDR2 YFSETQ. Losses at the gene ends were 3 bases for V and 7 bases for J; bases not matched to a gene: 10. The CDR3 consists of 14 residues. The DNA of the CDR3 is TGCGCCAGCAGCTCGGGTGACAGGGTGGGGGAGCAGTACTTC. This sequence encodes CASSSGDRVGEQYF.

This chain links TRBV5-5 with TRBJ2-7; 8 bases align to TRBD2. With 2 bases clipped from V and 4 bases from J, the junction kept 11 bases outside the gene matches. The CDR3 totals 16 residues. Germline values: CDR1 SGHKS, CDR2 YYEKEE (reference sequence). The CDR3 loop is CASSLLWGLDLYEQYF. As DNA, the CDR3 is TGTGCCAGCAGCTTACTTTGGGGACTAGACTTGTACGAGCAGTACTTC. Full variable domain (remainder filled in from reference TRBV5-5 and TRBJ2-7): DAGVTQSPTHLIKTRGQQVTLRCSPISGHKSVSWYQQVLGQGPQFIFQYYEKEERGRGNFPDRFSARQFPNYSSELNVNALLLGDSALYLCASSLLWGLDLYEQYFGPGTRLTVT.

The J gene is TRBJ2-5, the V gene TRBV7-8; 8 positions match TRBD2. V gave up 1 base and J gave up 5 bases; unmatched junction bases: 0. Germline V gene lookup returns CDR1 SGHVS and CDR2 FQNEAQ. The CDR3 has 13 residues. Here the CDR3 DNA reads TGTGCCAGCAGCTTAGGCGGGAGGGAGACCCAGTACTTC. This encodes CASSLGGRETQYF.

V gene TRBV6-6 combines with J gene TRBJ1-4; a possible D gene is TRBD1 (5 bases). Germline assignment: CDR1 MNHNY and CDR2 SVGAGI (reference sequence). V lost 2 bases and J lost 5, with 15 bases in between. The CDR3 is made up of 16 amino acids. The CDR3 DNA reads TGTGCCAGCAGTTACCCAGGGAACAGCAAGAATGAAAAACTGTTTTTT. It codes for CASSYPGNSKNEKLFF.

This clone occurred a few times. The CDR3 spells CASSSSGVYEQYF. For the CDR3, the DNA is TGTGCCAGCAGCTCCTCGGGCGTCTACGAGCAGTACTTC. The chain is built from TRBV7-2 and TRBJ2-7; D call uncertain. The germline V and J ends were trimmed by 4 bases and 3 bases, with 10 bases remaining between them. This CDR3 has 13 amino acids. In germline, CDR1 is SGHTA, CDR2 FQGNSA.

The chain joins TRBV5-4 to TRBJ2-5, with 9 bases matching TRBD2. J gave up 4 bases and V 4 bases, and 5 bases lay outside the gene matches. The V gene's germline CDR1 is SGHNT and CDR2 YYREEE (reference sequence). The CDR3 spans 14 residues. CDR3 residues: CASSAGGFLETQYF. In DNA, the CDR3 is TGTGCCAGCAGCGCGGGAGGGTTTTTAGAGACCCAGTACTTC.

This chain links TRBV9 with TRBJ2-1; D unclear. The V gene lost 4 bases and the J gene lost 0 bases, with 11 bases spanning the gap. Germline V gene data show CDR1 as SGDLS and CDR2 as YYNGEE. CDR3 length: 15 residues. The CDR3 bases are TGTGCCAGCAGCCAGGACGGTGACTCCTACAATGAGCAGTTCTTC. The encoded protein is CASSQDGDSYNEQFF.

The chain joins TRBV7-9 to TRBJ1-2, with unresolved D. This CDR3 has 15 amino acids. Germline lookup yields CDR1 SEHNR and CDR2 FQNEAQ (reference sequence). V was cut by 0 bases and J by 2 bases, with 10 bases left in between. The CDR3 DNA sequence: TGTGCCAGCAGCTTAGCGCTGGGAGGAAACTATGGCTACACCTTC. It translates to CASSLALGGNYGYTF.

This sequence joins TRBV28 and TRBJ2-5; 12 nucleotides match TRBD2. The CDR3 runs 16 residues. The germline CDR1 and CDR2 sequences are MDHEN and SYDVKM. The junction had 10 bases not matched to a gene; V was cut back by 6 bases and J by 5 bases. The CDR3 region has the DNA TGTGCCAGCAGCTCTAGCGGGAGGGAGGCTAGTGAGACCCAGTACTTC. Translation gives CASSSSGREASETQYF.

V and J are TRBV2 and TRBJ1-5, with TRBD1 as a possible D gene (5 bases). This CDR3 comprises 15 residues. Trimming took 5 bases from V and 3 from J, leaving 14 bases between them. Looked up from germline, CDR1 is SNHLY and CDR2 is FYNNEI. The chain's CDR3 is CASSLTAAINQPQHF. CDR3 nucleotides: TGTGCCAGCAGTTTGACAGCTGCCATCAATCAGCCCCAGCATTTT.

The rearrangement joins TRBV15 to TRBJ1-5; D is possibly TRBD1 (5 bases). CDR3 length: 14 residues. The germline V and J ends were trimmed by 0 bases and 5 bases, with 8 bases remaining between them. Germline V gives CDR1 LNHNV, CDR2 YYDKDF (reference sequence). The CDR3 coding sequence is TGTGCCACCAGCAGAGATAGGGGCGATCAGCCCCAGCATTTT. It yields the protein CATSRDRGDQPQHF.

The V call is TRBV4-1, the J call TRBJ2-1, with TRBD1 identical over 7 bases. With V trimmed by 4 bases and J by 4 bases, 22 bases remained unmatched. The V gene's germline CDR1 is MGHRA and CDR2 YSYEKL. The CDR3 totals 20 residues. Here the CDR3 reads CASSLRDGVRWTGDYNEQFF. CDR3 sequence (DNA): TGCGCCAGCAGCCTCAGAGATGGGGTACGCTGGACAGGAGATTACAATGAGCAGTTCTTC.

The rearrangement uses TRBV4-2 and TRBJ1-1; no clear D gene. Germline-derived CDR1 and CDR2 are LGHNA and YNFKEQ. V was clipped by 3 bases and J by 3 bases, with 11 bases between them. The CDR3 is 14 residues long. The CDR3 reads CASSHEDIDTEAFF. The CDR3, as DNA: TGTGCCAGCAGCCATGAAGACATTGACACTGAAGCTTTCTTT.

Notes on this clone: Mismatch with germline at one junction end may stem from a read error. V gene TRBV5-1 combines with J gene TRBJ2-5; D is ambiguous. From germline, CDR1 is SGHRS and CDR2 YFSETQ. The CDR3 has 13 residues. The CDR3 DNA is TGCACCAGCAGCTTAATCTACCGAGAGACCCAGTACTTC. The encoded protein is CTSSLIYRETQYF. Full variable domain (outside the CDR3, taken from reference TRBV5-1 and TRBJ2-5): KAGVTQTPRYLIKTRGQQVTLSCSPISGHRSVSWYQQTPGQGLQFLFEYFSETQRNKGNFPGRFSGRQFSNSRSEMNVSTLELGDSALYLCTSSLIYRETQYFGPGTRLLVL.

CDR3 coding DNA: TGCGCCAGCAGCCAAGAGGTAGTGGGGGTGAACACTGAAGCTTTCTTT. It codes for CASSQEVVGVNTEAFF. The gene calls are TRBV4-1 and TRBJ1-1; D possibly corresponds to TRBD1 (5 bases). The length of the CDR3 is 16 residues. V was trimmed by 0 bases and J by 0 bases, leaving 11 bases between them. Germline V gives CDR1 MGHRA, CDR2 YSYEKL.

V and J are TRBV29-1 and TRBJ1-1, with no clear D. Trimming cost V 3 bases and J 0 bases, with 8 bases left between them. The CDR3 totals 13 residues. Germline CDR1 reads SQVTM; CDR2 reads ANQGSEA. The DNA of the CDR3 is TGCAGCGTTGATGACACGGTGAACACTGAAGCTTTCTTT. Its translation: CSVDDTVNTEAFF.

This rearrangement joins TRBV5-4 to TRBJ1-5; D not resolved. Trimming shortened V by 0 bases and J by 2 bases, and 18 bases separated the two germline ends. The CDR3 totals 18 residues. CDR1 and CDR2 (germline): SGHNT, YYREEE (reference sequence). Here the CDR3 DNA reads TGTGCCAGCAGCTTGGTCGGTTACCAAGTCTCGGGCAATCAGCCCCAGCATTTT. It translates to CASSLVGYQVSGNQPQHF.

The gene calls are TRBV29-1 and TRBJ2-3, with D possibly matching TRBD2 (5 bases). Germline V gene data show CDR1 as SQVTM and CDR2 as ANQGSEA. CDR3 length: 11 amino acids. Trimming removed 4 bases from V and 5 bases from J, with 7 bases in between. The CDR3 nucleotides are TGCAGCGTTGCTGAGGGAGATACGCAGTATTTT. Protein sequence: CSVAEGDTQYF.

The rearrangement links TRBV11-2 to TRBJ2-5; 7 positions agree with TRBD1. Germline lookup yields CDR1 SGHAT and CDR2 FQNNGV. Unmatched junction bases numbered 11, after V lost 5 bases and J lost 5 bases. The CDR3 contains 15 residues. The DNA for the CDR3 is TGTGCCAGCAGCCAAGGGCCCACAGGGGAGGAGACCCAGTACTTC. This codes for CASSQGPTGEETQYF. Full variable domain (missing parts from reference TRBV11-2 and TRBJ2-5): EAGVAQSPRYKIIEKRQSVAFWCNPISGHATLYWYQQILGQGPKLLIQFQNNGVVDDSQLPKDRFSAERLKGVDSTLKIQPAKLEDSAVYLCASSQGPTGEETQYFGPGTRLLVL.

This clone occurred a few times. This chain uses TRBV10-3 with TRBJ2-5, with TRBD1 identical over 9 bases. From germline, CDR1 is ENHRY and CDR2 SYGVKD. The CDR3 sequence is 14 residues long. V gave up 2 bases and J gave up 5 bases; unmatched junction bases: 3. For the CDR3, the DNA is TGTGCCATCAGTGAGGGACAGGGGTGGGAGACCCAGTACTTC. Translation gives CAISEGQGWETQYF.

Comment on this clone: Different DNA sequences within this sample yield the same CDR3. The chain couples TRBV5-1 to TRBJ2-3, with TRBD2 matching 9 bases. CDR1 is SGHRS and CDR2 is YFSETQ in the germline V gene. The CDR3 spans 17 residues. Losses at the gene ends were 7 bases for V and 1 base for J; bases not matched to a gene: 13. The CDR3 DNA follows: TGCGCCAGCCCACATGAAGTTAGCGGGAGACGCACAGATACGCAGTATTTT. It codes for CASPHEVSGRRTDTQYF.

V usage is TRBV5-1 and J usage is TRBJ2-7; D remains ambiguous. Germline V CDR1 and CDR2: SGHRS, YFSETQ. The CDR3 loop spans 15 amino acids. V was trimmed by 0 bases and J by 0 bases, leaving 10 bases between them. This CDR3 is CASSLAPAGSYEQYF. The CDR3 DNA is TGCGCCAGCAGCTTGGCCCCCGCCGGCTCCTACGAGCAGTACTTC.

This clone was counted only a few times. The rearrangement joins TRBV7-2 to TRBJ1-3; D not certain. Trimming cost V 6 bases and J 0 bases, with 9 bases left between them. CDR1 and CDR2 (germline): SGHTA, FQGNSA. The CDR3 runs to 14 residues. The DNA for the CDR3 is TGTGCCAGCAGAGACGACCTCTCTGGAAACACCATATATTTT. Its protein product is CASRDDLSGNTIYF.

CDR3 region: CASSVGVSNEQFF. CDR3 coding DNA: TGTGCCAGCAGCGTAGGAGTATCCAATGAGCAGTTCTTC. The chain couples TRBV9 to TRBJ2-1; the D is unclear. This CDR3 is 13 amino acids long. From germline, CDR1 is SGDLS and CDR2 YYNGEE. The ends were cut back, 0 bases at V and 6 bases at J, with 7 bases in the middle. The complete variable domain, with remaining parts taken from reference TRBV9 and TRBJ2-1, reads DSGVTQTPKHLITATGQRVTLRCSPRSGDLSVYWYQQSLDQGLQFLIQYYNGEERAKGNILERFSAQQFPDLHSELNLSSLELGDSALYFCASSVGVSNEQFFGPGTRLTVL.

A single count supports this clone. The chain uses TRBV5-1 and TRBJ1-1; 7 bases fit TRBD1. J was trimmed by 5 bases and V by 5 bases; bases with no gene match: 9. Germline V gene data show CDR1 as SGHRS and CDR2 as YFSETQ. The CDR3 consists of 14 residues. CDR3 sequence (DNA): TGCGCCAGCAGATCCCAGGGGGGGAGTACTGAAGCTTTCTTT. Translated: CASRSQGGSTEAFF. The variable domain in full, with the rest retrieved from reference TRBV5-1 and TRBJ1-1, is KAGVTQTPRYLIKTRGQQVTLSCSPISGHRSVSWYQQTPGQGLQFLFEYFSETQRNKGNFPGRFSGRQFSNSRSEMNVSTLELGDSALYLCASRSQGGSTEAFFGQGTRLTVV.